One and the same sample provided the 28 T cell receptor beta chains below, sequenced in a study of cytotoxic CD8 clonotypes in ibrutinib-treated CLL. Libraries were prepared by immunoSEQ multiplex PCR; TCRdb keeps only in-frame clonotypes and omits some of them. The sample has 100,000 to 150,000 clones, roughly 88% seen once. Material: PBMCs, obtained after 24 months of ibrutinib treatment. These receptor sequences come from a human donor with chronic lymphocytic leukemia.

The rearrangement joins TRBV6-5 to TRBJ2-3, with D perhaps matching TRBD2 (7 bases). This CDR3 is built from 15 residues. Germline assignment: CDR1 MNHEY and CDR2 SVGAGI. V was cut by 4 bases and J by 3 bases, with 14 bases left in between. The CDR3 DNA reads TGTGCCAGCAGTTTTACGAGGGGGGGTACAGATACGCAGTATTTT. Translation: CASSFTRGGTDTQYF.

V usage is TRBV5-4 and J usage is TRBJ1-1, with D possibly TRBD1 on 5 matching bases. The CDR3 is made up of 15 amino acids. In germline, CDR1 is SGHNT, CDR2 YYREEE (reference sequence). With 1 base removed from V and 2 bases from J, the gap between germline ends came to 12 bases. CDR3 DNA sequence: TGTGCCAGCAGCTTGCTAGGGCAGGGAAACACTGAAGCTTTCTTT. Protein product: CASSLLGQGNTEAFF.

This chain uses TRBV4-2 with TRBJ1-4; TRBD1 matches at 8 bases. This CDR3 is built from 16 residues. From germline, CDR1 is LGHNA and CDR2 YNFKEQ. Losses at the gene ends were 4 bases for V and 1 base for J; bases not matched to a gene: 5. As DNA, the CDR3 is TGTGCCAGCAGCCGGCAGGACAGGGTAACTAATGAAAAACTGTTTTTT. Translated, it gives CASSRQDRVTNEKLFF.

The table lists this clone with a few counts. V and J are TRBV28 and TRBJ2-1; TRBD2 matches at 7 bases. CDR1 is MDHEN, CDR2 SYDVKM, per germline. This CDR3 contains 15 residues. The J segment lost 6 bases and the V segment lost 2 bases, leaving 7 bases of the junction unmatched. CDR3 bases: TGTGCCAGCAGTTTAGCGACGGGAGGACGCAATGAGCAGTTCTTC. This gives the protein CASSLATGGRNEQFF.

This chain links TRBV4-3 with TRBJ2-1; D tentatively reads TRBD1 or TRBD2 (5 bases each). Germline V gene sequence: CDR1 LGHNA, CDR2 YSLEER. Trimming shortened V by 2 bases and J by 0 bases, and 14 bases separated the two germline ends. CDR3 size: 17 residues. The CDR3 region has the DNA TGCGCCAGCAGCCAATACGGGACGTCGAGCTCCTACAATGAGCAGTTCTTC. Translating it yields CASSQYGTSSSYNEQFF.

The CDR3 loop reads CASSLSGLAGGFYEQYF. CDR3 nucleotides: TGTGCCAGCAGCTTATCCGGACTAGCGGGAGGCTTTTACGAGCAGTACTTC. This chain connects TRBV11-2 to TRBJ2-7, with 14 positions matching TRBD2. After removal of 2 bases from V and 4 bases from J, the junction contained 7 bases not matched to a gene. The CDR3 is 17 amino acids. Germline lookup yields CDR1 SGHAT and CDR2 FQNNGV.

This chain joins TRBV29-1 and TRBJ2-5, with 9 bases identical to TRBD1. After removal of 3 bases from V and 5 bases from J, the junction contained 10 bases not matched to a gene. Germline-derived CDR1 and CDR2 are SQVTM and ANQGSEA. The CDR3 sequence is 15 residues long. The CDR3 here is CSVDSGTGLLETQYF. CDR3 DNA: TGCAGCGTTGACTCCGGGACAGGGTTGTTGGAGACCCAGTACTTC.

This sequence joins TRBV15 and TRBJ1-3; D gene uncertain. The V gene lost 5 bases and the J gene lost 4 bases, with 9 bases spanning the gap. Germline assignment: CDR1 LNHNV and CDR2 YYDKDF (reference sequence). The CDR3 consists of 13 residues. This CDR3 reads CATSLGGGNTIYF. In nucleotides, the CDR3 is TGTGCCACCAGCTTAGGAGGGGGAAACACCATATATTTT.

This rearrangement joins TRBV6-1 to TRBJ1-6; D is undetermined. Germline V gives CDR1 MNHNS, CDR2 SASEGT. This CDR3 spans 12 amino acids. V was cut by 2 bases and J by 9 bases, with 5 bases left in between. The CDR3 here is CASSETGSPLHF. In nucleotides, the CDR3 is TGTGCCAGCAGTGAAACGGGTTCACCCCTCCACTTT.

The J gene is TRBJ1-2, the V gene TRBV27; no clear D. The CDR3 is 13 amino acids. V was trimmed by 2 bases and J by 1 base, leaving 5 bases between them. CDR1 is MNHEY and CDR2 is SMNVEV in the germline V gene (reference sequence). Here the CDR3 reads CASSLEGNYGYTF. The CDR3 region has the DNA TGTGCCAGCAGTTTAGAGGGTAACTATGGCTACACCTTC.

This clone has a single count. The chain recombines TRBV27 with TRBJ1-3; D unclear. The CDR3 consists of 13 residues. Germline CDR1 reads MNHEY; CDR2 reads SMNVEV (reference sequence). The V and J ends lost 5 bases and 4 bases respectively, with 9 bases between them. The CDR3 spells CASSPNQGNTIYF. In DNA, the CDR3 is TGTGCCAGCAGTCCTAACCAGGGAAACACCATATATTTT.

The V gene is TRBV10-3, the J gene TRBJ2-7; 7 bases align to TRBD1. CDR1 is ENHRY, CDR2 SYGVKD, per germline. V lost 7 bases, J lost 3 bases, and 6 bases stayed unmatched. The CDR3 totals 13 residues. The chain's CDR3 is CAIKDRLGYEQYF. In DNA form, the CDR3 reads TGTGCCATCAAGGACAGGTTGGGCTACGAGCAGTACTTC.

This clone was counted between two and nine times. The V gene is TRBV7-3, the J gene TRBJ2-2; TRBD1 might be the D (5 bases). Trimming took 3 bases from V and 2 from J, leaving 10 bases between them. The CDR3 extends over 15 amino acids. Germline assignment: CDR1 SGHTA and CDR2 FQGTGA. The CDR3 DNA follows: TGTGCCAGCAGCTTGACAGCAGTTAACACCGGGGAGCTGTTTTTT. Translating it yields CASSLTAVNTGELFF.

The chain joins TRBV7-7 to TRBJ2-2; the D gene is possibly TRBD1 (6 bases). CDR1 and CDR2 (germline): SSHAT, FNYEAQ (reference sequence). Trimming took 5 bases from V and 6 from J, leaving 25 bases between them. The CDR3 runs to 18 residues. CDR3 protein: CASSPSPPPTKGAGELFF. DNA of the CDR3: TGTGCCAGCAGCCCTAGCCCTCCCCCGACAAAGGGGGCCGGGGAGCTGTTTTTT.

The V and J genes are TRBV15 and TRBJ1-3; no clear D. This CDR3 has 15 residues. The germline gives CDR1 LNHNV, CDR2 YYDKDF (reference sequence). Trimming cost V 1 base and J 0 bases, with 7 bases left between them. In DNA form, the CDR3 reads TGTGCCACCAGCAGAGGGCAGGCCTCTGGAAACACCATATATTTT. Translation gives CATSRGQASGNTIYF.

V is TRBV2 and J is TRBJ1-3; D ambiguous. This CDR3 contains 14 residues. Germline lookup yields CDR1 SNHLY and CDR2 FYNNEI. Trimming cost V 8 bases and J 0 bases, with 11 bases left between them. In nucleotides, the CDR3 is TGTGCCAGCGCTCGTGGTCCCTCTGGAAACACCATATATTTT. It codes for CASARGPSGNTIYF.

This chain uses TRBV10-3 with TRBJ2-7; D assignment may be TRBD1 or TRBD2 (5 bases each). Per germline, CDR1 ENHRY and CDR2 SYGVKD. The CDR3 covers 16 residues. V lost 3 bases to trimming and J lost 2 bases, with 17 bases between them. The CDR3 bases are TGTGCCATCAGTGACGGAATTGGGGACGGCCCCTACGAGCAGTACTTC. Residues: CAISDGIGDGPYEQYF.

This sequence joins TRBV7-2 and TRBJ2-4, with D perhaps matching TRBD1 (6 bases). The CDR3 extends over 15 amino acids. Germline assignment: CDR1 SGHTA and CDR2 FQGNSA. V lost 1 base to trimming and J lost 7 bases, with 14 bases between them. The CDR3 here is CASSLEPRGWNIQYF. The CDR3, as DNA: TGTGCCAGCAGCTTAGAACCCAGGGGATGGAACATTCAGTACTTC.

CDR3 protein: CASSLGQTNEKLFF. In DNA form, the CDR3 reads TGCGCCAGCAGCTTGGGACAGACTAATGAAAAACTGTTTTTT. This chain uses TRBV5-1 with TRBJ1-4; tentative D call: TRBD1 (5 bases). This CDR3 is built from 14 residues. With 0 bases removed from V and 2 bases from J, the gap between germline ends came to 5 bases. Germline CDR1 and CDR2: SGHRS and YFSETQ.

V and J are TRBV5-1 and TRBJ2-4; 8 bases are a match to TRBD2. Germline V CDR1 and CDR2: SGHRS, YFSETQ. The V gene end was trimmed by 4 bases and the J gene end by 3 bases; junction bases not matched to a gene: 6. This CDR3 is built from 15 residues. DNA of the CDR3: TGCGCCAGCAGCATTAGCGGGGAGGGCAAAAACATTCAGTACTTC. Translation: CASSISGEGKNIQYF. Using reference TRBV5-1 and TRBJ2-4 for the parts outside the CDR3, the full variable domain is KAGVTQTPRYLIKTRGQQVTLSCSPISGHRSVSWYQQTPGQGLQFLFEYFSETQRNKGNFPGRFSGRQFSNSRSEMNVSTLELGDSALYLCASSISGEGKNIQYFGAGTRLSVL.

CDR3 in amino acids: CASSRKTGAVAYGGYTF. In DNA form, the CDR3 reads TGTGCCAGCAGTCGCAAGACAGGGGCCGTGGCTTATGGTGGCTACACCTTC. V is TRBV28 and J is TRBJ1-2, with 8 bases aligning to TRBD1. Germline CDR1 reads MDHEN; CDR2 reads SYDVKM. Trimming removed 5 bases from V and 7 bases from J; junction bases left unmatched: 18. The CDR3 covers 17 residues.

V is TRBV7-8 and J is TRBJ1-2, with 7 bases identical to TRBD1. This CDR3 is built from 16 residues. Germline loops: CDR1 SGHVS, CDR2 FQNEAQ. The V segment lost 5 bases and the J segment 4 bases; nucleotides outside the gene matches: 13. This CDR3 is CASSREGAQALYGYTF. The CDR3 DNA reads as TGTGCCAGCAGCAGAGAGGGGGCGCAAGCCCTCTATGGCTACACCTTC.

The chain has TRBV12-2 and TRBJ2-2; TRBD2 is taken as the D call from the table, unchecked against the DNA. TRBV12-2 is marked as a pseudogene. This CDR3 contains 21 residues. CDR3 protein: CASRFTRGQGARTSAPGELFF. The DNA for the CDR3 is TGTGCAAGTCGCTTCACAAGGGGACAGGGGGCGAGGACTAGCGCGCCCGGGGAGCTGTTTTTT.

CDR3 amino acids: CASSYGEGLAGDEQYF. The CDR3 coding sequence is TGTGCCAGCAGTTATGGCGAAGGACTAGCGGGAGACGAGCAGTACTTC. The J gene is TRBJ2-7, the V gene TRBV6-5; 13 bases are shared with TRBD2. V trimming: 3 bases; J trimming: 5 bases; junction bases outside the gene matches: 7. The CDR3 has 16 residues. Germline values: CDR1 MNHEY, CDR2 SVGAGI.

This rearrangement joins TRBV10-3 to TRBJ1-6; 10 nucleotides align to TRBD1. The CDR3 is made up of 17 amino acids. CDR1 ENHRY and CDR2 SYGVKD come from the germline V gene. The V and J ends lost 10 bases and 6 bases, in that order; junction bases with no gene match: 15. The CDR3 reads CATSGQGISLGNSPLHF. DNA for the CDR3: TGTGCCACCTCGGGACAGGGGATTTCGTTGGGTAATTCACCCCTCCACTTT.

This clone was seen a few times. The V call is TRBV23-1, the J call TRBJ2-7, with D unclear. TRBV23-1 is classed as an ORF, of uncertain function. V shed 0 bases and J shed 5 bases, with 5 bases lying between them. The CDR3 totals 12 residues. CDR3: CASSQSDNEQYF. The CDR3 coding sequence is TGCGCCAGCAGTCAATCCGACAACGAGCAGTACTTC.

This clone occurred many times. The identical CDR3 is also encoded by other nucleotide sequences in the sample. V gene TRBV7-6 combines with J gene TRBJ1-1, with 7 bases matching TRBD1. This CDR3 spans 13 amino acids. With 5 bases clipped from V and 1 base from J, the junction kept 1 base outside the gene matches. Germline CDR1 reads SGHVS; CDR2 reads FNYEAQ. For the CDR3, the DNA is TGTGCCAGCAGCCGGGACAGGAACACTGAAGCTTTCTTT. It is translated as CASSRDRNTEAFF.

In its sample, this clone was seen once. The CDR3 DNA reads TGTGCCAGCAGTTCCAAACATCCGGGGACCGGGAGCTCCTATAATTCACCCCTCCACTTT. Translation: CASSSKHPGTGSSYNSPLHF. This rearrangement joins TRBV27 to TRBJ1-6; TRBD1 might be the D (5 bases). Per the germline V gene, CDR1 is MNHEY and CDR2 is SMNVEV (reference sequence). Trimming took off 4 bases at V and 0 bases at J, with 22 bases between the two ends. This CDR3 contains 20 residues.